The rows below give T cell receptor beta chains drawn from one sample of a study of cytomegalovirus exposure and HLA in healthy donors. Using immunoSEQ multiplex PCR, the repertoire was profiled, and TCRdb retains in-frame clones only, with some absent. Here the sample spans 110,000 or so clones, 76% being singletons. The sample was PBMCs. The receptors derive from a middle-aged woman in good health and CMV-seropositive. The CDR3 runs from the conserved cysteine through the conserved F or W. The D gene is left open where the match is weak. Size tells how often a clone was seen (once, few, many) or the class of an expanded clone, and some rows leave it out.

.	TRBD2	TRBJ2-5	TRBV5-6	CASSLGGGAETQYF	TGTGCCAGCAGCTTGGGCGGGGGGGCAGAGACCCAGTACTTC
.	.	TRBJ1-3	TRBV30	CAWTISGGNTIYF	TGTGCCTGGACGATATCGGGTGGAAACACCATATATTTT
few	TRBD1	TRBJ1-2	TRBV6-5	CASSDNRGGYTF	TGTGCCAGCAGCGACAACAGGGGTGGCTACACCTTC
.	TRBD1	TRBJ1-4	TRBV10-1	CASSDGTANEKLFF	TGCGCCAGCAGTGACGGGACAGCGAATGAAAAACTGTTTTTT
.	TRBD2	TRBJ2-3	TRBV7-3	CASSLAAGGDTDTQYF	TGTGCCAGCAGCTTAGCAGCTGGGGGGGACACAGATACGCAGTATTTT
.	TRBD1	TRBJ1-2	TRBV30	CAWSLGTGVFGYTF	TGTGCCTGGAGTTTGGGGACAGGGGTGTTTGGCTACACCTTC
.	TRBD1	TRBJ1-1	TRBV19	CASSIQGGVQTEAFF	TGTGCCAGTAGTATCCAGGGGGGAGTTCAGACTGAAGCTTTCTTT
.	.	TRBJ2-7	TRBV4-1	CASSQVGKLYEQYF	TGCGCCAGCAGCCAAGTTGGTAAGCTTTACGAGCAGTACTTC
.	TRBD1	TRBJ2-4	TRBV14	CASSQLTGVKNIQYF	TGTGCCAGCAGCCAGCTAACAGGGGTCAAAAACATTCAGTACTTC
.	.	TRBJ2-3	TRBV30	CARGGGKGGRWDTQYF	TGTGCCCGAGGAGGGGGGAAGGGGGGGAGATGGGATACGCAGTATTTT
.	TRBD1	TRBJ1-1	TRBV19	CASTYGGTVNTEAFF	TGTGCCAGCACCTATGGTGGGACAGTTAACACTGAAGCTTTCTTT
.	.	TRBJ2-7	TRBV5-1	CASSLALSAAEQYF	TGCGCCAGCAGCTTGGCCCTCAGCGCCGCCGAGCAGTACTTC
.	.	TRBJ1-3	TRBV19	CASQALSSGNTIYF	TGTGCCAGTCAGGCCCTCAGCTCTGGAAACACCATATATTTT
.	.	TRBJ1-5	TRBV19	CASSMVQGMLSNQPQHF	TGTGCCAGTAGTATGGTGCAGGGAATGTTAAGCAATCAGCCCCAGCATTTT
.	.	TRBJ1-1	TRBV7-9	CASSLDGGAEAFF	TGTGCCAGCAGCCTAGACGGGGGAGCTGAAGCTTTCTTT
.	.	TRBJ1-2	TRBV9	CASSVGQGLNYGYTF	TGTGCCAGCAGCGTAGGCCAGGGATTGAACTATGGCTACACCTTC
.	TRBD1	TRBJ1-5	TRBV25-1	CASSETGGEQPQHF	TGTGCCAGCAGTGAGACAGGGGGCGAACAGCCCCAGCATTTT
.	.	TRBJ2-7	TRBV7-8	CASSRGFYEQYF	TGTGCCAGCAGCCGGGGATTCTACGAGCAGTACTTC
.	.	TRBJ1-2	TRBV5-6	CASSLGVGARGYTF	TGTGCCAGCAGCTTGGGCGTGGGGGCGAGGGGCTACACCTTC
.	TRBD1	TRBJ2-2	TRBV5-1	CASSSGTATGELFF	TGCGCCAGCAGCTCCGGGACAGCCACCGGGGAGCTGTTTTTT
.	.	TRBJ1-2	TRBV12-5	CASGLWGPGYGYTF	TGTGCTAGTGGTTTATGGGGGCCCGGCTATGGCTACACCTTC
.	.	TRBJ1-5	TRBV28	CASSPPTALDQPQHF	TGTGCCAGCAGTCCCCCGACAGCCCTCGATCAGCCCCAGCATTTT
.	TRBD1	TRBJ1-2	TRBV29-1	CSVLTGNSYGYTF	TGCAGCGTTTTGACAGGGAATAGCTATGGCTACACCTTC
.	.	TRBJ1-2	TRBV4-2	CASSQEPNLANYGYTF	TGTGCCAGCAGCCAAGAGCCCAATTTAGCTAACTATGGCTACACCTTC
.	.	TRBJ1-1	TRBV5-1	CASSLVAGNTEAFF	TGCGCCAGCAGCTTGGTAGCGGGGAACACTGAAGCTTTCTTT
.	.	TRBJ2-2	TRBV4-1	CASSQDRLNTGELFF	TGCGCCAGCAGCCAAGACAGGTTGAACACCGGGGAGCTGTTTTTT
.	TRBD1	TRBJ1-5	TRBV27	CASSPGTAKGGNQPQHF	TGTGCCAGCAGTCCGGGGACAGCCAAAGGAGGCAATCAGCCCCAGCATTTT
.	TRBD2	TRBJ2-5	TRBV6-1	CASRVAGGGETQYF	TGTGCCAGCAGGGTAGCGGGGGGTGGAGAGACCCAGTACTTC
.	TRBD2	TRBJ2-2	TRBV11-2	CASSSQRGGTGELFF	TGTGCCAGCAGCTCTCAGCGGGGGGGTACCGGGGAGCTGTTTTTT
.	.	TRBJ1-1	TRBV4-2	CASSQGGGYTEAFF	TGTGCCAGCAGCCAAGGCGGGGGTTACACTGAAGCTTTCTTT
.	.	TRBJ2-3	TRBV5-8	CASSSRGEDTQYF	TGTGCCAGCAGCTCCCGGGGTGAGGATACGCAGTATTTT
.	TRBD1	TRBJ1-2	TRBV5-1	CASSPTGDHYGYTF	TGCGCCAGCAGCCCCACAGGGGACCACTATGGCTACACCTTC
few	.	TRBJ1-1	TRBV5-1	CASSLQPPNTEAFF	TGCGCCAGCAGCTTACAGCCCCCGAACACTGAAGCTTTCTTT
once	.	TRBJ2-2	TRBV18	CATTGQGTGELFF	TGTGCCACCACAGGGCAGGGCACCGGGGAGCTGTTTTTT
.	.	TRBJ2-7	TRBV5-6	CASSLGGGLSYEQYF	TGTGCCAGCAGCTTGGGTGGGGGACTCTCCTACGAGCAGTACTTC
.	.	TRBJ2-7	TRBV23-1	CASSQSSPGITEQYF	TGCGCCAGCAGTCAATCATCTCCAGGGATCACCGAGCAGTACTTC
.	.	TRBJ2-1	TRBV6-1	CASSARRFNEQFF	TGTGCCAGCAGTGCACGCAGGTTCAATGAGCAGTTCTTC
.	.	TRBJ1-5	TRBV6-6	CASSYARENQPQHF	TGTGCCAGCAGTTACGCGAGGGAGAATCAGCCCCAGCATTTT
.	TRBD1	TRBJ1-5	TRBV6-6	CASSYAQGTDQPQHF	TGTGCCAGCAGTTACGCACAGGGGACGGATCAGCCCCAGCATTTT
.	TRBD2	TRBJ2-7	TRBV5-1	CASSSSTSGGAGYEQYF	TGCGCCAGCAGCTCGTCCACTAGCGGGGGGGCCGGATACGAGCAGTACTTC
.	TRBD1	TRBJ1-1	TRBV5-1	CASSLRHRGKGNTEAFF	TGCGCCAGCAGCCTAAGACACAGGGGAAAAGGGAACACTGAAGCTTTCTTT
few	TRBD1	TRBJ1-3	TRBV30	CAWRTGNGNTIYF	TGTGCCTGGAGGACAGGGAACGGAAACACCATATATTTT
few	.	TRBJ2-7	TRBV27	CASSLWKGLGKGYEQYF	TGTGCCAGCAGTTTATGGAAGGGACTGGGAAAGGGGTACGAGCAGTACTTC
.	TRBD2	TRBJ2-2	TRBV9	CASSVAGGPGELFF	TGTGCCAGCAGCGTGGCGGGGGGGCCAGGGGAGCTGTTTTTT
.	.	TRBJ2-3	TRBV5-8	CASSLIPGIGTDTQYF	TGTGCCAGCAGCTTGATTCCAGGGATCGGAACAGATACGCAGTATTTT
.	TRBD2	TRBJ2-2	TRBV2	CASSWDGGATGELFF	TGTGCCAGCAGTTGGGACGGGGGGGCGACCGGGGAGCTGTTTTTT
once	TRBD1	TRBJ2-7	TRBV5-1	CASSPMPGQSSYEQYF	TGCGCCAGCAGCCCAATGCCGGGACAGAGCTCCTACGAGCAGTACTTC
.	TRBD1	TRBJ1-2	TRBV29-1	CSVVTGGYGYTF	TGCAGCGTCGTGACAGGGGGCTATGGCTACACCTTC
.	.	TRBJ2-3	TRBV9	CASSVVVERRTDTQYF	TGTGCCAGCAGCGTAGTAGTGGAGAGGAGGACAGATACGCAGTATTTT
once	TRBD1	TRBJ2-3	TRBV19	CASSGTGGTDTQYF	TGTGCCAGTAGCGGGACAGGGGGCACAGATACGCAGTATTTT
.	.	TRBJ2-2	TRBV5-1	CASMEGFFANTGELFF	TGCGCCAGCATGGAGGGATTCTTCGCGAACACCGGGGAGCTGTTTTTT
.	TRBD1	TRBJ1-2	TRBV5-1	CASSPTGTGYGYTF	TGCGCCAGCAGCCCAACCGGGACAGGGTATGGCTACACCTTC
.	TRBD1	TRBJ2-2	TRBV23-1	CAIKWGQGDFLGTGELFF	TGCGCCATCAAGTGGGGACAGGGGGATTTTTTAGGGACCGGGGAGCTGTTTTTT
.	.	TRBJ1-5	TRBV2	CASLPGREQPQHF	TGTGCCAGTTTACCCGGGAGGGAGCAGCCCCAGCATTTT
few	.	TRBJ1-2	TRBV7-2	CASSLESYGYTF	TGTGCCAGCAGCTTAGAGAGCTATGGCTACACCTTC